This entry describes one T cell receptor (beta chain). No cognate antigen has been identified for it. Base-call qualities are not available, and no considerably larger clone is one nucleotide away. These data are taken from a study of T cell responses to AZD1222 COVID-19 vaccine (TCRdb year 2021). The study in broad terms: AZD1222 recipients with second doses at about 4 weeks or about 12 weeks were pooled, because spike-specific TCR depth and breadth did not differ between schedules. TCR sequencing covered some 250 trial participants: 207 given two doses of AZD1222 and about 26 given two doses of MenACWY control vaccine. Trial participants were enrolled by age into 18-55, 56-69 and 70-plus year subgroups, with about 150, 28 and 57 TCR-sequenced participants respectively.

The CDR3 regions of human TCRbeta chains were analyzed by immunosequencing. On the study's bioinformatics: TCRs in the repertoires were matched against a reference library of SARS-CoV-2-specific TCRs that had been generated with the MIRA antigen-specificity platform. Breadth was defined as the fraction of unique TCRs that were SARS-CoV-2-associated, and depth was defined as the fraction of total T cells that were SARS-CoV-2-associated. Using the MIRA data, every spike-specific TCR was mapped to the spike region that the TCR reacted to and assigned to either a CD4 or a CD8 class. Log10-transformed breadth and depth values were compared by one-way ANOVA with Sidak's multiple comparisons tests. The immuneACCESS repertoire file appears here via TCRdb, limited to in-frame rearrangements. These files lack a portion of the clones; in checked studies, under half of the deficit traces to unresolved V genes, and the cause of the others is not known. Clone size and V and J calls were adopted from that table, with D and trimming inferred from the DNA. The sample table holds about 180,000 clones, of which almost 90% were seen once. The ten largest clones take up approximately 8% of the sample.

The full study reports these points: Vaccine-associated CD4 TCRs spanned the whole spike protein, with dominant responses in regions 160-218 and 743-854. Because no day 14 peak-response samples were available, the repertoires could be characterized only after the peak T cell response. Spike-specific TCR breadth and depth rose significantly after two AZD1222 doses compared with day 0 and with MenACWY recipients. In the small 56-69-year group, the increase in depth fell short of significance, most likely because of low power. Participants were mostly white British and included more females than males, and it was suggested by the authors that clonal diversity may have been underestimated. Conclusions about previously exposed vaccinees were limited because only 6 or 7 AZD1222 recipients were SARS-CoV-2 seropositive at baseline. Reportedly, almost half of the unique spike-specific TCRs recognized epitopes lying outside the regions that are mutated in the B.1.351 and B.1.1.7 variants.

The CDR3 spans 12 residues, from the cysteine through the phenylalanine. CDR3 DNA only is kept here, 36 bases in frame from base 1. V gives up 5 bases and J gives up 5 bases, and the segment between their germline ends measures 9 bases. CDR1 and CDR2, looked up from the germline V gene (reference sequence), are PRHDT and FYEKMQ. This specimen's time point label, interpreted: baseline before first vaccination. Samples from vaccinated people were obtained from the UK trials COV001 and COV002, which included a single-blind randomized controlled phase 2/3 trial of AZD1222 (ChAdOx1 nCoV-19) in healthy adults. For TCRbeta chain sequencing, PBMC samples were collected from trial participants at day 0 and at day 28 after the second dose.

Sequencing used peripheral blood, obtained on day 0 of AZD1222 vaccination. This chain joins TRBV13 to TRBJ1-2, with a tentative D gene TRBD1 over 5 matching bases. This TCR was sampled from an adult in good health. The DNA sequence is TGTGCCAGCAGCCTGGGACTTTATGGCTACACCTTC. Its protein reads: CASSLGLYGYTF.